A selection of T cell receptor beta chains follows, all from one sample in a study of vaccination effects on CD4 cells after COVID-19. Repertoires were generated with immunoSEQ multiplex PCR, while TCRdb's copy carries only in-frame clones and drops some. The table includes about 39,000 clones, around 76% detected once. These receptors' antigens are unknown. Sequenced material: CD4+ T cells from PBMCs cultured without peptide, taken before COVID-19 vaccination. The receptors originated from a human donor who received a COVID-19 vaccine. Both conserved end residues are trimmed from each CDR3. Expanded clones get a size class; other rows say once, few or many, or leave the size out.

.	TRBV24-1	TRBJ2-1	ATSLVGYNEQF
.	TRBV24-1	TRBJ2-5	ATSDSTVQETQY
.	TRBV10-3	TRBJ2-2	AISAGTGDTGELF
.	TRBV7-2	TRBJ1-3	ASSPSSGNTIY
.	TRBV7-6	TRBJ1-3	ASSPSQGNSGNTIY
.	TRBV30	TRBJ2-3	AWSEGTSGTDTQY
.	TRBV18	TRBJ2-5	ASSPPPTGVETQY
.	TRBV4-1	TRBJ1-2	ASSQDQAGPRYGYT
.	TRBV15	TRBJ1-2	ATSRDKGNYGYT
.	TRBV11-3	TRBJ1-2	ASSLDTTGDNYGYT
.	TRBV10-3	TRBJ2-6	AISEAPAGGSGANVLT
few	TRBV11-1	TRBJ2-2	ASSPFSGAGELF
.	TRBV18	TRBJ1-4	ASSPLRDPEKLF
few	TRBV3-1/TRBV3-2	TRBJ1-5	ASSPGGAGNQPQH
.	TRBV19	TRBJ1-2	ASMNEGRLYGYT
.	TRBV24-1	TRBJ2-3	ATSDIAGGHTDTQY
.	TRBV24-1	TRBJ2-5	ATSTSGPQETQY
.	TRBV4-1	TRBJ2-3	ASSQVALAADTQY